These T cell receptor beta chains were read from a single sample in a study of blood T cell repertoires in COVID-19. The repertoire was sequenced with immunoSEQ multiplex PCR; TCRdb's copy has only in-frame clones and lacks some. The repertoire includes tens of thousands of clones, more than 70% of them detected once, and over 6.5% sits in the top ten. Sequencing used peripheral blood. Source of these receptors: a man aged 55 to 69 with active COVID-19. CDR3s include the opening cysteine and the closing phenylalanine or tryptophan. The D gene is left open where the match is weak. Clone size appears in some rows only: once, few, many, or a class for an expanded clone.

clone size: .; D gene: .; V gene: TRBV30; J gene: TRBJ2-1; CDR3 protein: CAWSPGLENEQFF; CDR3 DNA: TGTGCCTGGAGTCCGGGACTCGAAAATGAGCAGTTCTTC
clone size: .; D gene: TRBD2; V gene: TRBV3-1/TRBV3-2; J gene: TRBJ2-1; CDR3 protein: CASSQDPDPSGGPMFF; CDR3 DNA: TGTGCCAGCAGCCAAGATCCCGACCCTAGCGGGGGCCCAATGTTCTTC
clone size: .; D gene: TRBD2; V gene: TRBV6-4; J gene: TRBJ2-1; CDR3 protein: CASSSGNSYNEQFF; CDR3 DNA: TGTGCCAGCAGTAGCGGGAACTCCTACAATGAGCAGTTCTTC
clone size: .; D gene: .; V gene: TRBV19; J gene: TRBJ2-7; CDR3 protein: CASSTVSYEQYF; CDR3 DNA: TGTGCCAGTAGTACCGTCTCCTACGAGCAGTACTTC
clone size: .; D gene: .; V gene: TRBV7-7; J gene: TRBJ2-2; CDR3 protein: CASSLGGNTGELFF; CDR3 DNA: TGTGCTAGCAGCTTAGGAGGGAACACCGGGGAGCTGTTTTTT
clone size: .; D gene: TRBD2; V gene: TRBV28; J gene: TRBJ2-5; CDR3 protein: CASSLLAGSRETQYF; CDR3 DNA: TGTGCCAGCAGTTTACTAGCGGGATCCCGGGAGACCCAGTACTTC
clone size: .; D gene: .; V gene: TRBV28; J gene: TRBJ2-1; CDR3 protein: CASSLGRVPYNEQFF; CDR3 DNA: TGTGCCAGCAGTTTGGGCCGTGTACCCTACAATGAGCAGTTCTTC
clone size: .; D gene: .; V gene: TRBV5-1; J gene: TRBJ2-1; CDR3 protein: CASSPDRGRNEQFF; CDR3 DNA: TGCGCCAGCAGCCCTGACCGAGGTCGCAATGAGCAGTTCTTC
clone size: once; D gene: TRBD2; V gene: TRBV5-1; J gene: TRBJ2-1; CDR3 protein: CASSLAGLAGARQFF; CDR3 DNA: TGCGCCAGCAGCTTGGCCGGACTAGCGGGAGCGCGGCAGTTCTTC
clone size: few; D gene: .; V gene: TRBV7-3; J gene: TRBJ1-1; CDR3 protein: CASSKQGNTEAFF; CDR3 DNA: TGTGCCAGCAGTAAACAGGGTAACACTGAAGCTTTCTTT
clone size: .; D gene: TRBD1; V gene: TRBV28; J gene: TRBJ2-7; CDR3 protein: CASSLRPRTGASYEQYF; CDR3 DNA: TGTGCCAGCAGTTTACGACCTAGGACAGGGGCGAGCTACGAGCAGTACTTC
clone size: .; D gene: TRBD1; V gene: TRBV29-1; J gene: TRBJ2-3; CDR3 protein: CSVVRDRSTDTQYF; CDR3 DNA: TGCAGCGTTGTTAGGGACAGGAGTACAGATACGCAGTATTTT
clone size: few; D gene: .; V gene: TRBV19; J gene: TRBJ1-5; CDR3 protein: CASSIGQSNQPQHF; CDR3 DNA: TGTGCCAGTAGTATCGGACAGAGCAATCAGCCCCAGCATTTT
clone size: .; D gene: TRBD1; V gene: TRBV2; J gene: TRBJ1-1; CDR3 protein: CASSEGTGGGMNTEAFF; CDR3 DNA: TGTGCCAGCAGTGAAGGGACAGGGGGTGGCATGAACACTGAAGCTTTCTTT
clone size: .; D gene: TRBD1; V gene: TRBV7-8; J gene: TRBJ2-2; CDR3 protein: CASSSFPRGHTGELFF; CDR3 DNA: TGTGCCAGCAGCTCATTTCCCAGGGGGCACACCGGGGAGCTGTTTTTT
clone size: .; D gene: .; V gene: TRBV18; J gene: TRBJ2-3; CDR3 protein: CASSPPWTSIHDTQYF; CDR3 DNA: TGTGCCAGCTCACCACCGTGGACTTCCATACATGATACGCAGTATTTT
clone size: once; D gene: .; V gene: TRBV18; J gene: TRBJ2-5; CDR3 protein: CASSQGETQYF; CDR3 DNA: TGTGCCAGCTCCCAGGGGGAGACCCAGTACTTC
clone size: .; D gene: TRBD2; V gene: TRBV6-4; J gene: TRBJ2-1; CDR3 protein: CASSAPRTSGIDNEQFF; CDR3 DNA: TGTGCCAGCAGTGCCCCCCGAACTAGCGGGATTGATAATGAGCAGTTCTTC
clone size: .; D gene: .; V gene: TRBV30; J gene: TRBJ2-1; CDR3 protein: CAWSRRDSYNEQFF; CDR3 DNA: TGTGCCTGGAGTCGGCGGGACTCCTACAATGAGCAGTTCTTC
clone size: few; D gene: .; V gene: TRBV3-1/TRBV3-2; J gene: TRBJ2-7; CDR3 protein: CASSQDRAYSYEQYF; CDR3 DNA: TGTGCCAGCAGCCAAGATAGAGCGTACTCCTACGAGCAGTACTTC
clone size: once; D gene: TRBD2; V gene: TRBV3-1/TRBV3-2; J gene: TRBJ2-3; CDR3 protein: CASSRLGGGTDTQYF; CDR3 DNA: TGTGCCAGCAGCCGCCTCGGGGGGGGGACAGATACGCAGTATTTT
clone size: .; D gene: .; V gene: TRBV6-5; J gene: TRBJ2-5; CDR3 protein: CASRRDSLETQYF; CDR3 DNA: TGTGCCAGCAGGCGGGACAGTTTGGAGACCCAGTACTTC
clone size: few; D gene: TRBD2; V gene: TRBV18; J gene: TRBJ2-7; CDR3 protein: CASSQSGGINEQYF; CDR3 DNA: TGTGCCAGCTCACAAAGCGGGGGGATAAACGAGCAGTACTTC
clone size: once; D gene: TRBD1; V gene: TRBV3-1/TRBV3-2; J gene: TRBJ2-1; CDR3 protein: CASSQDVGTGVNEQFF; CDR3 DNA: TGTGCCAGCAGCCAAGATGTCGGGACAGGGGTCAATGAGCAGTTCTTC
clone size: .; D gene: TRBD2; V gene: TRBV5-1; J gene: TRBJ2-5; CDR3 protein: CASSPEPASGRWRETQYF; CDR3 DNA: TGCGCCAGCAGCCCGGAACCAGCTAGCGGGAGGTGGCGGGAGACCCAGTACTTC
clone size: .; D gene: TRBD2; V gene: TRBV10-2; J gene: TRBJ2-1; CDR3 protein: CASRETSGFKGTVDEQFF; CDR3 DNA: TGCGCCAGCAGGGAGACTAGCGGGTTCAAAGGTACAGTTGATGAGCAGTTCTTC
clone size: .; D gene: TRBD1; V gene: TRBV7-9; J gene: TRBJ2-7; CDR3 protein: CASSSDRGITYEQYF; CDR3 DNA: TGTGCCAGCAGCAGCGACAGGGGAATTACCTACGAGCAGTACTTC
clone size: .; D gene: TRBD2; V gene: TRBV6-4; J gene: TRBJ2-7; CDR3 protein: CASSGNRLAGEPSTYEQYF; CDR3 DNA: TGTGCCAGCAGTGGCAACCGACTAGCGGGAGAGCCGTCAACCTACGAGCAGTACTTC
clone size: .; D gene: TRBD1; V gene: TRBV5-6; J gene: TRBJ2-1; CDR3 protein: CASSLGQGGSYNEQFF; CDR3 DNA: TGTGCCAGCAGCTTGGGACAGGGGGGTTCCTACAATGAGCAGTTCTTC
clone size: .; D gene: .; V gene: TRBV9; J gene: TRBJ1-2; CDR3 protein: CASSVEQGSTTYGYTF; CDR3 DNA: TGTGCCAGCAGCGTAGAACAGGGATCGACCACCTATGGCTACACCTTC
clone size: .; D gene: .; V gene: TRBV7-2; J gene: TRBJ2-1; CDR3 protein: CASSLAGSGYNEQFF; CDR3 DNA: TGTGCCAGCAGCTTAGCCGGTAGCGGCTACAATGAGCAGTTCTTC
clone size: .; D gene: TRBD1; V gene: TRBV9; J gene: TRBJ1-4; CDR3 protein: CASSVATKGASNEKLFF; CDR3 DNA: TGTGCCAGCAGCGTAGCTACCAAGGGGGCGAGTAATGAAAAACTGTTTTTT
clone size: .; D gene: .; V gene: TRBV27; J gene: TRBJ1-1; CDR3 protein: CASISLVSEAFF; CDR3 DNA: TGTGCCAGCATAAGCCTGGTCTCTGAAGCTTTCTTT
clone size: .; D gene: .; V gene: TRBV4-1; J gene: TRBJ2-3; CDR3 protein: CASSQVARGDTQYF; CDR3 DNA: TGCGCCAGCAGCCAAGTCGCACGGGGAGATACGCAGTATTTT
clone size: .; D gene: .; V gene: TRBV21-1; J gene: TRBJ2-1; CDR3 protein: CASSFRQRSDASSYNEQFF; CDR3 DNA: TGTGCCAGCAGCTTCCGACAGCGCTCCGACGCCAGCTCCTACAATGAGCAGTTCTTC
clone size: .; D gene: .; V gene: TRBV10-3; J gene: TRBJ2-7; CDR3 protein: CAIKDSYEQYF; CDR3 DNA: TGTGCCATAAAAGACAGCTACGAGCAGTACTTC
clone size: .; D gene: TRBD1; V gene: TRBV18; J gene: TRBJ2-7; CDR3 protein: CASSPGTGGYEQYF; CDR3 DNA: TGTGCCAGCTCACCCGGGACAGGGGGCTACGAGCAGTACTTC
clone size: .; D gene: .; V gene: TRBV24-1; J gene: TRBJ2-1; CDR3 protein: CATWCRELDYNEQFF; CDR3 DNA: TGTGCCACCTGGTGTCGGGAGCTAGACTACAATGAGCAGTTCTTC
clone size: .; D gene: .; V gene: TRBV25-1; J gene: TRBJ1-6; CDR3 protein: CASSEIDISPLHF; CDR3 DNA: TGTGCCAGCAGTGAGATTGACATCTCACCCCTCCACTTT
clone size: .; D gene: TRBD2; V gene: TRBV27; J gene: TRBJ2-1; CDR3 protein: CASSFFGTSPYNEQFF; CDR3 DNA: TGTGCCAGCAGTTTTTTCGGGACTAGCCCTTACAATGAGCAGTTCTTC
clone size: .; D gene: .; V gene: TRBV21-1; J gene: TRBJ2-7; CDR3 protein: CASTPKGHLGHEQYF; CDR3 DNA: TGTGCCAGCACCCCCAAGGGACATCTCGGGCACGAGCAGTACTTC
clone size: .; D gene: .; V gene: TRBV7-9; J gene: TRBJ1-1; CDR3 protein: CASSPKVTQGGNTEAFF; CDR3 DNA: TGTGCCAGCAGCCCTAAAGTCACACAGGGTGGGAACACTGAAGCTTTCTTT
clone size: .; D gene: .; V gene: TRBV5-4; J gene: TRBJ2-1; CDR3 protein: CASSTPIAKSSYNEQFF; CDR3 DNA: TGTGCCAGCAGCACTCCGATAGCAAAGAGCTCCTACAATGAGCAGTTCTTC
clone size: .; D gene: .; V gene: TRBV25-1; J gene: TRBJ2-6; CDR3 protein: CASSVQGPGANVLTF; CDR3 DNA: TGTGCCAGCAGTGTACAGGGTCCTGGGGCCAACGTCCTGACTTTC
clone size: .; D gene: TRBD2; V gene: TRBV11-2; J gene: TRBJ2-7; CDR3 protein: CASSLVRGTSGTLPTKQYF; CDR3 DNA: TGTGCCAGCAGCTTAGTTAGGGGGACTAGCGGGACCCTCCCTACGAAACAGTACTTC
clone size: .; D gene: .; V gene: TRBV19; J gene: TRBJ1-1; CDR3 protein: CASSVVSEAFF; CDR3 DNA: TGTGCCAGTTCCGTCGTTTCCGAAGCTTTCTTT
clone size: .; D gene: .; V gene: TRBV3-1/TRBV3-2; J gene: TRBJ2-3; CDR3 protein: CASSQDTRGAGTQYF; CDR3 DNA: TGTGCCAGCAGCCAAGATACCAGGGGGGCGGGTACGCAGTATTTT
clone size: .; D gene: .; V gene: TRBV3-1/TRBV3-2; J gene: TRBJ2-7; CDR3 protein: CASSPLGGEGNEQYF; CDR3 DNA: TGTGCCAGCAGCCCTTTGGGGGGAGAAGGGAACGAGCAGTACTTC
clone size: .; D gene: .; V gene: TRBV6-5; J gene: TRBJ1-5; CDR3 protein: CASSSYGGGDQPQHF; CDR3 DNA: TGTGCCAGCAGTTCCTACGGTGGAGGGGATCAGCCCCAGCATTTT
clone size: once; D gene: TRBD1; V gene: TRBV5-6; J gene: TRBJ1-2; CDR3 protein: CASSSQGRGYGYTF; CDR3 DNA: TGTGCCAGCAGCTCACAGGGGAGAGGCTATGGCTACACCTTC
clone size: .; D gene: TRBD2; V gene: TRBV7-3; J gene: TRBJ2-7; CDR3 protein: CASSLSGTYPGYEQYF; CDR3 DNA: TGTGCCAGCAGCCTCAGCGGGACTTACCCGGGCTACGAGCAGTACTTC
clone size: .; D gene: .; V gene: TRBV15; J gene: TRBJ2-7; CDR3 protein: CATSRENEGGYEQYF; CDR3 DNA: TGTGCCACCAGCAGAGAGAACGAAGGGGGCTACGAGCAGTACTTC
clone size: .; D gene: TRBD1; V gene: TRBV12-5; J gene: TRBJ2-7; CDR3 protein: CASGLGPDREYEQYF; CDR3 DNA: TGTGCTAGTGGTTTGGGACCGGACAGGGAATACGAGCAGTACTTC